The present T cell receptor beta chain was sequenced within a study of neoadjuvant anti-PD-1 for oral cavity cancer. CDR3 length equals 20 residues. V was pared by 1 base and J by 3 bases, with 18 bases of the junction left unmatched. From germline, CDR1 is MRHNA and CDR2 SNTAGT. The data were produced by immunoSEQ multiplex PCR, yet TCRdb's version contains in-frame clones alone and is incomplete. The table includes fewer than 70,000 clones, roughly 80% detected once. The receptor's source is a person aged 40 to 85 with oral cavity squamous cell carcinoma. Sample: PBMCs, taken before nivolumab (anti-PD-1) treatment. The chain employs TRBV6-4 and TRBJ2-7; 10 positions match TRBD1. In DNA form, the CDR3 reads TGTGCCAGCAGTGACTGTAACGGGACAGGGGTAACCCCGAGTGTCTACGAGCAGTACTTC. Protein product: CASSDCNGTGVTPSVYEQYF.